The clone carrying this T cell receptor (beta chain) appeared a few times. Its matching antigen is unknown. The CDR3 runs to 15 residues. V lost 2 bases, J lost 3 bases, and 14 bases lay in between. From germline, CDR1 is DFQATT and CDR2 SNEGSKA (reference sequence). Time point defined: patch test 2, 6 weeks after DPC sensitization. The sample's treatment: therapeutic diphenylcyclopropenone sensitization with weekly scalp DPC. The sample is drawn from a study of human T cells and chemical hapten exposure. Study observations and caveats: No change in TCRs above 1 in 1000 frequency was produced by DPC sensitization. PT1 expanded TCR counts and patch test score were linked, and their correlation was positive.

Original processing notes: TCR counts had a median of about 99,000 per sample and spanned about 23,224 to 750,000. In TCRdb, the RACE reads were re-called with MiXCR into one record per CDR3 protein. The V and J calls and clone size come from TCRdb's table, not from the authors' own analysis. The sample carries 140,000 or so distinct CDR3 sequences, 12% recorded once. The rearrangement links TRBV20-1 to TRBJ2-1, with D possibly being TRBD1 (5 bases). The source is a woman aged 50 to 60 with alopecia areata. Some clones in this sample may be carry-over from other donors' samples. The starting material was whole blood, obtained in connection with sensitization to the hapten diphenylcyclopropenone (DPC). CDR3 amino acids: CSARQTEVRYNEQFF. DNA of the CDR3: TGCAGTGCTAGACAGACAGAGGTGCGCTACAATGAGCAGTTCTTC.